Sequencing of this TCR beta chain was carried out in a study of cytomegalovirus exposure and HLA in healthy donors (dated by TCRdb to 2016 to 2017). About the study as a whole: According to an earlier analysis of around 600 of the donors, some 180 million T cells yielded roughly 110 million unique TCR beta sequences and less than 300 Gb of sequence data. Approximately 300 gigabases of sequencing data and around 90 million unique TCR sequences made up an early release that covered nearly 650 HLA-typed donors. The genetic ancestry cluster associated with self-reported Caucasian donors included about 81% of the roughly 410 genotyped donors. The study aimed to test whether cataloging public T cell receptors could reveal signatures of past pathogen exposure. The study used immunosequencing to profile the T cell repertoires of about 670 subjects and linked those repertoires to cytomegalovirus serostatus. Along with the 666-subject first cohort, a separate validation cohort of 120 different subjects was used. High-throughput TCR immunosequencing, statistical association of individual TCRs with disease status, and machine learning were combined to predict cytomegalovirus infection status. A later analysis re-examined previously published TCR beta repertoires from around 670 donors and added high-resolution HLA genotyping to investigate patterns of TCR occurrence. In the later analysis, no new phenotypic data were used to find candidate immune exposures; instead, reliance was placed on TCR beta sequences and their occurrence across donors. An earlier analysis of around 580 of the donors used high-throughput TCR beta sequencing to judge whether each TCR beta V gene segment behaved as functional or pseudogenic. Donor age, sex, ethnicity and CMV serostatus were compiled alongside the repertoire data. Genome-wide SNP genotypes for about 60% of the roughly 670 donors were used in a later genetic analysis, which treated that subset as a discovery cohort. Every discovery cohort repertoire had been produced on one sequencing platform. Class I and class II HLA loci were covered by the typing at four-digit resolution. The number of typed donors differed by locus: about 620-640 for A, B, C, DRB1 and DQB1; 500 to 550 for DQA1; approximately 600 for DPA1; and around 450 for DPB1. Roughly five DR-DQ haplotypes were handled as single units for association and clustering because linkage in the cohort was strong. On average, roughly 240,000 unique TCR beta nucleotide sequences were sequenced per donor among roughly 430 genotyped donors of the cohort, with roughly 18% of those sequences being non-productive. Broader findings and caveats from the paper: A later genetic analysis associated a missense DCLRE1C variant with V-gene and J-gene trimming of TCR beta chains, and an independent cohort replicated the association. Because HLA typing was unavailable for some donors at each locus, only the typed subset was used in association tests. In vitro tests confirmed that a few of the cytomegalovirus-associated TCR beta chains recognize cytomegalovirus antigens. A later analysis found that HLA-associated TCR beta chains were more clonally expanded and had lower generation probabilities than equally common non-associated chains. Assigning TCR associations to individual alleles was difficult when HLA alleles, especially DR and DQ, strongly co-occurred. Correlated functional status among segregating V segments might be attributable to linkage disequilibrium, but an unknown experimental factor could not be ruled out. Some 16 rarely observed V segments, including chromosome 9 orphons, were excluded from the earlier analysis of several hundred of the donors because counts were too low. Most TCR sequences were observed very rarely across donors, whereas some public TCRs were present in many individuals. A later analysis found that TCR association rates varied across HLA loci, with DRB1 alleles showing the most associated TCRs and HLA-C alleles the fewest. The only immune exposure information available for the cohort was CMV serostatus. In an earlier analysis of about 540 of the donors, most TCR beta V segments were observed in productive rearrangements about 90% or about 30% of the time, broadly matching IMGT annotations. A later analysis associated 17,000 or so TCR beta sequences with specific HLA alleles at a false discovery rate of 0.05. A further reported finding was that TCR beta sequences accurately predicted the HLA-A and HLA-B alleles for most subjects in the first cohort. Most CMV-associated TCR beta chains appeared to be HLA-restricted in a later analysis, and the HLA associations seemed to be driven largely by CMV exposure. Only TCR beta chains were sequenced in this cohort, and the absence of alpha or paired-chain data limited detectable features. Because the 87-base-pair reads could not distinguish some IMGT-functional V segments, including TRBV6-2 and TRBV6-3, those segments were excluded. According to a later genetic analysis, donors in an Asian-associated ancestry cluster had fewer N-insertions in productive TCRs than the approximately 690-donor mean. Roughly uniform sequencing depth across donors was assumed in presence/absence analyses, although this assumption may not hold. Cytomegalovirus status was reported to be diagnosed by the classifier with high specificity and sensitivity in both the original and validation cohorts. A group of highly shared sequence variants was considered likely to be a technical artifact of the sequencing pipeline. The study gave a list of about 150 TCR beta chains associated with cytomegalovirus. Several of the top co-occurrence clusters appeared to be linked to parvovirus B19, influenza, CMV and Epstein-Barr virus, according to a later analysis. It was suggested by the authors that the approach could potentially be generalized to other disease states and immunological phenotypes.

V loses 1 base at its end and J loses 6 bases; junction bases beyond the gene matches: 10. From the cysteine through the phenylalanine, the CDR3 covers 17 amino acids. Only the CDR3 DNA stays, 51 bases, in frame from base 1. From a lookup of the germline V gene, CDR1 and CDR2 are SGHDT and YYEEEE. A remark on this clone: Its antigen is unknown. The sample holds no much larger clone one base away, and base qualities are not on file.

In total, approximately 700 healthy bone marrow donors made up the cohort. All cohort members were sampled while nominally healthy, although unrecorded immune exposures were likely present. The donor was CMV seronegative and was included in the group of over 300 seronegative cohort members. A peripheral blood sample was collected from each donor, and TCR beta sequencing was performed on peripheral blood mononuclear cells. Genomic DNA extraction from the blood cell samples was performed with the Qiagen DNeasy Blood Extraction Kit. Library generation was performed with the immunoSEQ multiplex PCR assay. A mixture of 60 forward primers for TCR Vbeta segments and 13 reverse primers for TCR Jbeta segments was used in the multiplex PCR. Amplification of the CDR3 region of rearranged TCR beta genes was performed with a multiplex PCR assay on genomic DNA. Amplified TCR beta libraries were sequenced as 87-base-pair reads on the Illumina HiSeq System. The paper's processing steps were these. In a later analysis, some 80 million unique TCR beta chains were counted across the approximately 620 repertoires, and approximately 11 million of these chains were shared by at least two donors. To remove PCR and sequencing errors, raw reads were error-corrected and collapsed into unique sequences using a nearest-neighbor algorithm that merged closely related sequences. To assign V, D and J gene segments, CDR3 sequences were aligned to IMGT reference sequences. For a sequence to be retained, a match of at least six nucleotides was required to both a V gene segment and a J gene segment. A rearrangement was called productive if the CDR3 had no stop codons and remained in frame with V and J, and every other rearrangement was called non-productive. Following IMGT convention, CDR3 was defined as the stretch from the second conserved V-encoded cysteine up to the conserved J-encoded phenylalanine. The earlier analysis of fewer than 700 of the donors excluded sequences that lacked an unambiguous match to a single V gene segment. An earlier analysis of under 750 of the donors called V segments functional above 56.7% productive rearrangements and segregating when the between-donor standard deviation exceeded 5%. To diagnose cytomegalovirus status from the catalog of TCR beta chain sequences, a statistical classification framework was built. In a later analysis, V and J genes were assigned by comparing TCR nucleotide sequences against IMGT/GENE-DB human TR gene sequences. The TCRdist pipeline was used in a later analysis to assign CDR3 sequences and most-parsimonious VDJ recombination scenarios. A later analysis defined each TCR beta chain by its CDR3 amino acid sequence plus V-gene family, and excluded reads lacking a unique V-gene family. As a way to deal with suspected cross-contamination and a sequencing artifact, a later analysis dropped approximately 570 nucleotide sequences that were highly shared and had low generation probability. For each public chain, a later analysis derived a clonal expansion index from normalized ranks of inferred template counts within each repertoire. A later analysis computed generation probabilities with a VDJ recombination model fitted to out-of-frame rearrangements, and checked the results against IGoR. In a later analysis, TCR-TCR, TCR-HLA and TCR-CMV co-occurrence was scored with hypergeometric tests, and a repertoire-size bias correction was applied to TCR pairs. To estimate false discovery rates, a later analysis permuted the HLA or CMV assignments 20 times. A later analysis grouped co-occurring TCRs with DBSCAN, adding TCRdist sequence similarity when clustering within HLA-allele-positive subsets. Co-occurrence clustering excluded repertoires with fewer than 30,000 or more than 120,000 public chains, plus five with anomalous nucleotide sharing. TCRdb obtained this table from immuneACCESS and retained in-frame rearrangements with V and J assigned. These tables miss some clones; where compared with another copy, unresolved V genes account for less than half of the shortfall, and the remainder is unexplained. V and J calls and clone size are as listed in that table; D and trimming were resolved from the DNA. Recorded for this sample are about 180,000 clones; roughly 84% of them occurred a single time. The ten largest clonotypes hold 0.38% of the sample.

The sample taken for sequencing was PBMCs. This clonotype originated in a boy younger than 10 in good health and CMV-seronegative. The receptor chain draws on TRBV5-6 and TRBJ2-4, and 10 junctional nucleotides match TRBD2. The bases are TGTGCCAGCAGCTTGTGGGCTAGCGGGAGAAGGAGAAACATTCAGTACTTC. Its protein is CASSLWASGRRRNIQYF.